The 9 T cell receptor beta chains below all came from one sample that was sequenced in a study of T cells in women clearing cervical HPV infection. Method: immunoSEQ multiplex PCR; TCRdb's copy keeps in-frame clones and lacks some. This repertoire includes fewer than 35,000 clones. Input material: blood buffy coat. Receptor source: a woman aged 18-69 years with a cervical HPV16 infection that either progressed to CIN3+ or cleared (not recorded which).

This clone is labeled medium-sized based on frequency. The observed sequence ends 3 residues before the CDR3 terminus, with the missing tail filled in from the germline J gene. The chain recombines TRBV30 with TRBJ2-3, with TRBD1 identical over 10 bases. This CDR3 contains 15 residues. V lost 2 bases to trimming and J lost 1 base; unmatched junction nucleotides: 3. Germline V gives CDR1 GTSNPN, CDR2 SVGIG (reference sequence). CDR3 bases read: TGTGCCTGGAGTCCCGACAGGGGGCGCACAGATACG. Its protein is CAWSPDRGRTDT. The full CDR3 reads CAWSPDRGRTDTQYF.

The DNA read from the CDR3 is TGTGCCAGCAGCGTGGGGACATCGCCCCACGAG. Translated, it gives CASSVGTSPHE. The full CDR3 is CASSVGTSPHEQYF. The chain has TRBV9 and TRBJ2-7, with a possible D match to TRBD1 (6 bases). The read is 3 residues too short to cover the CDR3 end, so that end is filled in from the germline J gene. The CDR3 is made up of 14 amino acids. Looked up from germline, CDR1 is SGDLS and CDR2 is YYNGEE. Trimming took off 2 bases at V and 5 bases at J, with 14 bases between the two ends.

To note about this clone: One end of the junction does not line up with germline, which may come from a read error. The sequenced fragment ends 3 residues before the CDR3 boundary, so the rest is inferred from the germline J gene. Other DNA sequences in the sample encode the same CDR3. The chain uses TRBV18 and TRBJ1-3; 9 nucleotides align to TRBD1. Germline V gene sequence: CDR1 KGHSH, CDR2 LQKENI. This CDR3 contains 17 residues. The chain's CDR3 is CASSLRDREHSGNTIYF. The sequenced part of the CDR3 DNA is TGTGCCAGCTCACTCCGGGACAGGGAACACTCTGGAAACACG.

Turning to this clone: Read coverage stops 3 residues before the CDR3 terminus; the germline J gene supplies the remainder. The J gene is TRBJ2-4, the V gene TRBV29-1, with TRBD1 identical over 10 bases. Per the germline V gene, CDR1 is SQVTM and CDR2 is ANQGSEA. The CDR3 runs to 18 residues. CDR3 loop: CSVLPTTAGTGANYGQYF. CDR3 bases read: TGCAGCGTCCTCCCAACGACGGCCGGGACAGGGGCCAACTATGGT.

Turning to this clone: Coverage ceases 3 residues before the CDR3 finishes, and the germline J gene fills in the end. The chain is built from TRBV30 and TRBJ2-3; no definite D call. The CDR3 contains 15 residues. Germline values: CDR1 GTSNPN, CDR2 SVGIG (reference sequence). CDR3 DNA, as far as it was read: TGTGCCTGGAGTAGCTCCCTGGATAGCAATCAGCCG. Residues: CAWSSSLDSNQP. The CDR3 in full is CAWSSSLDSNQPQYF.

Regarding this clone: Read coverage stops 3 residues before the CDR3 terminus; the germline J gene supplies the remainder. The chain links TRBV19 to TRBJ2-1; no clear D. Trimming removed 3 bases from V and 5 bases from J, with 11 bases in between. The V gene's germline CDR1 is LNHDA and CDR2 SQIVND (reference sequence). The CDR3 loop spans 14 amino acids. The sequenced part of the CDR3 DNA is TGTGCCAGTAGTATCGTTAAGGTCAACAATGAG. Amino acid sequence: CASSIVKVNNE. The whole CDR3 protein reads CASSIVKVNNEQFF.

This clone is deemed medium-sized by its frequency. The read is 3 residues too short to cover the CDR3 end, so that end is filled in from the germline J gene. Other DNA sequences within the sample encode an identical CDR3. This chain links TRBV19 with TRBJ1-2; D unresolved. The CDR3 totals 14 residues. Germline V gene lookup returns CDR1 LNHDA and CDR2 SQIVND (reference sequence). V gave up 6 bases and J gave up 0 bases, with 11 bases separating them. CDR3 bases read: TGTGCCAGTAGAGGCGGGGAGACTAACTATGGC. This codes for CASRGGETNYG. The complete CDR3 reads CASRGGETNYGYTF.

On this clone itself: The DNA ends 3 residues before the CDR3 does, and the rest of the CDR3 is filled in from the germline J gene. The genes are TRBV11-2 and TRBJ1-2, with TRBD1 identical over 9 bases. CDR1 and CDR2 from the germline V gene are SGHAT and FQNNGV. Losses at the gene ends were 5 bases for V and 5 bases for J; bases not matched to a gene: 6. The CDR3 has 14 amino acids. Incomplete CDR3 DNA: TGTGCCAGCAGCGGGACAGGGATCCGGTATGGC. Translated: CASSGTGIRYG. From start to end, the CDR3 is CASSGTGIRYGYTF.

On this clone itself: The read is 3 residues too short to cover the CDR3 end, so that end is filled in from the germline J gene. V is TRBV2 and J is TRBJ2-7; TRBD2 might be the D (5 bases). The CDR3 spans 13 residues. Germline V lookup: CDR1 SNHLY, CDR2 FYNNEI. V was shortened by 4 bases and J by 6 bases, with 13 bases between the two germline ends. The CDR3: CASSVQFRGEQYF. CDR3 DNA, as far as it was read: TGTGCCAGCAGTGTCCAGTTCCGGGGCGAG.